This T cell receptor beta chain comes out of a study of blood T cell repertoires in COVID-19. Clones were sequenced by immunoSEQ multiplex PCR, and TCRdb holds only the in-frame ones, with some missing. This table holds some 13,000 clones, 80% to 85% found once. V was clipped by 1 base and J by 5 bases; unmatched bases: 0. Germline V lookup: CDR1 MNHEY, CDR2 SVGAGI. This CDR3 comprises 15 residues. The chain is built from TRBV6-5 and TRBJ2-2; 11 bases match TRBD2. Input material: peripheral blood. This clonotype was sampled from a middle-aged man with active COVID-19. The CDR3 loop reads CASSYLAGGTGELFF. The DNA for the CDR3 is TGTGCCAGCAGTTACTTAGCGGGAGGGACCGGGGAGCTGTTTTTT.